The entry that follows covers one T cell receptor (beta chain) sequence. The antigen is not known. There are 14 residues in the CDR3. Germline V gene sequence: CDR1 ENHRY, CDR2 SYGVKD. With V trimmed by 8 bases and J by 7 bases, 6 bases remained unmatched. Primers: 60 Vbeta forward and 13 Jbeta reverse. In the authors' methods: Among the unique TCR beta chains that a later analysis counted, about 85 million in all, about 12 million were shared. TCRdb's copy holds only in-frame clones and misses some; the assay was immunoSEQ multiplex PCR. Clonal size and the V and J genes are those of that table, whereas D and trimming came from the DNA. The sample yields roughly 57,000 clones, of which the top ten take up about an eighth. This entry comes from a study of cytomegalovirus exposure and HLA in healthy donors. Notes on the study in general: Cytomegalovirus-associated status was assigned to about 150 TCR beta chains. At a 0.05 false discovery rate, a later analysis found some 18,000 TCR beta sequences to be associated with HLA alleles.

Donors had nominal health at sampling but likely had unrecorded immune exposures. What was sequenced was PBMCs. The sequence was obtained from a man in his late teens or twenties in good health and CMV-seropositive. V gene TRBV10-3 combines with J gene TRBJ2-1; 12 bases fit TRBD1. The CDR3 protein is CAIAGTGGVNEQFF. CDR3 nucleotide sequence: TGTGCCATCGCCGGGACAGGGGGCGTGAATGAGCAGTTCTTC.